The sequence of this TCR beta chain was determined in a study of T cells expressing NK-cell markers. Study-wide background: The authors derived TCR beta repertoires from sorted CD3+CD56+NKG2C+, CD3+CD56+NKG2C- and CD3+CD56-NKG2C+ T cells. Regarding the study as a whole: These same clonotypes (in several donors) also led the CD3+CD56-NKG2C+ fraction.

To note about this clonotype: Its antigen is not identified.

TCRdb reprocessed the 5' RACE reads, with one entry per CDR3 protein and no DNA. This sample contains about 450,000 distinct CDR3 sequences. The germline CDR1 and CDR2 sequences are SGHDN and FVKESK. The CDR3 consists of 14 residues. The receptor was isolated from a woman between 18 and 75 years old in good health. The sequenced sample was blood T cells: a sorted CD56 or NKG2C T cell subset, CD4+ or CD8+ T cells, or bulk PBMC T cells (not recorded which). This chain links TRBV14 with TRBJ2-7. This CDR3 is CASSQDPWSNEQYF.